This passage covers 18 T cell receptor beta chains from one sample sequenced in a study of beta chain features in type 1 diabetes (dated by TCRdb to 2016 to 2019). Library creation used the immunoSEQ multiplex PCR assay. The entire amount of isolated RNA was reverse transcribed using the High Capacity cDNA Reverse Transcription Kit, so the sequenced TCRB transcripts were expressed ones. As stored in TCRdb, this immuneACCESS dataset retains in-frame rearrangements with V and J assigned. A fraction of the clones does not appear; measured against another copy, unresolved V genes explain less than half of the discrepancy, and the remainder lacks a known reason. The sample records about 200,000 clones, roughly 11% of which are singletons. Clones ranked in the top ten supply over 1% of the sample. The sample taken for sequencing was central memory CD4+ T cells from blood. The source is a man between 18 and 35 years old in good health.

This clone came up many times. One junction end disagrees with the germline gene, perhaps due to a read error. This chain connects TRBV7-7 to TRBJ2-5, with 7 bases aligning to TRBD1. Germline lookup yields CDR1 SSHAT and CDR2 FNYEAQ (reference sequence). The CDR3 has 13 residues. CDR3 coding DNA: TGTGCTAGCAGCTCTGACAGGGTAGAGACCCAGTACTTC. Its translation is CASSSDRVETQYF.

The table lists this clone with many counts. The chain carries TRBV4-3 and TRBJ2-1; D might be TRBD2 (6 bases). There are 14 residues in the CDR3. The V gene's germline CDR1 is LGHNA and CDR2 YSLEER. Trimming removed 5 bases from V and 7 bases from J, with 15 bases in between. CDR3 amino acids: CASSLSRELNEQFF. In DNA, the CDR3 is TGCGCCAGCAGCTTATCCCGGGAGTTAAATGAGCAGTTCTTC.

About this clone itself: This probably arose from a read error, given a far larger clone one base away. CDR3 DNA sequence: TGTGCCAGCAGGCAGGGCGGTCAGCCCCAGCATTTT. This translates into CASRQGGQPQHF. The rearrangement uses TRBV27 and TRBJ1-5; tentatively, D is TRBD1 (5 bases). Trimming took off 6 bases at V and 6 bases at J, with 9 bases between the two ends. Germline CDR1 is MNHEY and CDR2 is SMNVEV (reference sequence). The CDR3 contains 12 residues.

This clone was recorded at least ten times. Other DNA sequences in this sample translate to the same CDR3. The chain joins TRBV7-2 to TRBJ2-7; D is uncertain. V was cut by 3 bases and J by 3 bases, with 12 bases left in between. In germline, CDR1 is SGHTA, CDR2 FQGNSA. The CDR3 is 14 amino acids. CDR3 sequence (DNA): TGTGCCAGCAGCTTGGGCCCTACGGTCTACGAGCAGTACTTC. Translation gives CASSLGPTVYEQYF.

This clone was observed a few times. V usage is TRBV29-1 and J usage is TRBJ2-6, with no clear D. Trimming stripped 0 bases from V and 3 bases from J, with 15 bases between. Germline V gene sequence: CDR1 SQVTM, CDR2 ANQGSEA. The CDR3 length is 17 residues. CDR3 DNA sequence: TGCAGCGTTGAAGAGTGGGCACTTCACAGTGGGGCCAACGTCCTGACTTTC. Translating it yields CSVEEWALHSGANVLTF.

This clone was seen a handful of times. The chain employs TRBV2 and TRBJ1-4; D gene unclear. Trimming cost V 6 bases and J 8 bases, with 13 bases left between them. The CDR3 runs to 13 residues. Germline loops: CDR1 SNHLY, CDR2 FYNNEI. This CDR3 reads CASSGPNSEKLFF. The CDR3 coding sequence is TGTGCCAGCAGCGGACCGAATTCCGAAAAACTGTTTTTT.

This clone has only a few counts. The genes are TRBV2 and TRBJ1-3; D unresolved. Trimming shortened V by 3 bases and J by 0 bases, and 15 bases separated the two germline ends. CDR1 SNHLY and CDR2 FYNNEI come from the germline V gene. The CDR3 covers 17 residues. The CDR3 DNA is TGTGCCAGCAGTGAGGATCATGTGGTTCTCTCTGGAAACACCATATATTTT. It codes for CASSEDHVVLSGNTIYF.

The chain joins TRBV11-3 to TRBJ2-1; D gene unclear. The germline V gene encodes CDR1 SGHNT and CDR2 YENEEA. CDR3 length: 15 amino acids. The V and J ends lost 2 bases and 0 bases respectively, with 8 bases between them. CDR3 coding DNA: TGTGCCAGCAGCTTACCGGGTGTCTCCTACAATGAGCAGTTCTTC. Its translation: CASSLPGVSYNEQFF.

This clone showed up just a few times. This chain joins TRBV7-2 and TRBJ2-1; TRBD2 matches 8 bases. The junction had 7 bases not matched to a gene; V was cut back by 5 bases and J by 4 bases. This CDR3 region has 15 residues. Germline loops: CDR1 SGHTA, CDR2 FQGNSA. CDR3 coding DNA: TGTGCCAGCAGCAATTTACAGCGGGAGTACAATGAGCAGTTCTTC. Residues: CASSNLQREYNEQFF.

This clone showed up many times. The rearrangement links TRBV29-1 to TRBJ2-7; unclear D gene. V was pared by 6 bases and J by 2 bases, with 17 bases between. The CDR3 consists of 14 residues. Germline values: CDR1 SQVTM, CDR2 ANQGSEA. The CDR3 is CSVLPAARPYEQYF. The CDR3 DNA is TGCAGCGTGCTCCCGGCCGCCAGACCCTACGAGCAGTACTTC.

This clone was seen a handful of times. The chain is built from TRBV19 and TRBJ1-5; D unresolved. The CDR3 extends over 13 amino acids. V was pared by 5 bases and J by 6 bases, with 11 bases between. CDR1 LNHDA and CDR2 SQIVND come from the germline V gene (reference sequence). The CDR3 DNA reads as TGTGCCAGTAGTCCGTACATTCGTCAGCCCCAGCATTTT. Amino acid sequence: CASSPYIRQPQHF.

This clone was counted a few times. J is TRBJ2-6 and V is TRBV7-9; no definite D call. This CDR3 is 16 amino acids long. V shed 5 bases and J shed 3 bases, with 14 bases lying between them. Germline CDR1 reads SEHNR; CDR2 reads FQNEAQ (reference sequence). CDR3 nucleotides: TGTGCCAGCAGCCTTGCTGGTGGGGTTGGGGCCAACGTCCTGACTTTC. Its translation is CASSLAGGVGANVLTF.

A few counts support this clone. The chain combines TRBV4-3 with TRBJ2-6, with D tentatively TRBD2 (5 bases). Germline assignment: CDR1 LGHNA and CDR2 YSLEER. This CDR3 comprises 18 residues. Trimming cost V 0 bases and J 3 bases, with 15 bases left between them. The CDR3 bases are TGCGCCAGCAGCCAAGAGGTGACTAACGGGTATGGGGCCAACGTCCTGACTTTC. Protein product: CASSQEVTNGYGANVLTF.

This clone was counted between two and nine times. The rearrangement uses TRBV28 and TRBJ2-1; D unresolved. The V and J ends lost 5 bases and 8 bases respectively, with 10 bases between them. CDR3 length equals 12 residues. Germline loops: CDR1 MDHEN, CDR2 SYDVKM. CDR3 sequence reads: CASSTSGHEQFF. The CDR3 bases are TGTGCCAGCAGTACCTCGGGCCATGAGCAGTTCTTC.

Points on this clone: Distinct nucleotide sequences in the sample also encode this CDR3. CDR3 DNA: TGTGCCAGCAGTTTTCGGGGGAGGGAGACCCAGTACTTC. Translation gives CASSFRGRETQYF. The J gene is TRBJ2-5, the V gene TRBV28, with D possibly being TRBD2 (6 bases). Germline lookup yields CDR1 MDHEN and CDR2 SYDVKM. There are 13 residues in the CDR3. The germline V and J ends were trimmed by 3 bases and 5 bases, with 10 bases remaining between them.

The chain links TRBV28 to TRBJ1-2; D may be TRBD1 (5 bases). CDR1 MDHEN and CDR2 SYDVKM come from the germline V gene. This CDR3 contains 12 residues. The germline V and J ends were trimmed by 8 bases and 5 bases, with 12 bases remaining between them. The CDR3 region has the DNA TGTGCCAGCGGGGCTGACCAATATGGCTACACCTTC. As protein: CASGADQYGYTF.

With regard to this clone: The sample has other DNA sequences that encode this CDR3 too. This chain joins TRBV5-1 and TRBJ2-6; D gene ambiguous. Trimming shortened V by 0 bases and J by 2 bases, and 3 bases separated the two germline ends. This CDR3 is 14 amino acids long. The germline CDR1 and CDR2 sequences are SGHRS and YFSETQ. The CDR3 spells CASSLDTGANVLTF. DNA for the CDR3: TGCGCCAGCAGCTTGGATACTGGGGCCAACGTCCTGACTTTC. Full variable domain (rest looked up from reference TRBV5-1 and TRBJ2-6): KAGVTQTPRYLIKTRGQQVTLSCSPISGHRSVSWYQQTPGQGLQFLFEYFSETQRNKGNFPGRFSGRQFSNSRSEMNVSTLELGDSALYLCASSLDTGANVLTFGAGSRLTVL.

This clone was counted at least ten times. This rearrangement joins TRBV27 to TRBJ2-1, with TRBD1 matching 7 bases. Per germline, CDR1 MNHEY and CDR2 SMNVEV (reference sequence). The V gene end was trimmed by 5 bases and the J gene end by 0 bases; junction bases not matched to a gene: 7. The CDR3 loop spans 16 amino acids. In DNA form, the CDR3 reads TGTGCCAGCAGTAGGTTCGGGGACAGCTCCTACAATGAGCAGTTCTTC. This encodes CASSRFGDSSYNEQFF.